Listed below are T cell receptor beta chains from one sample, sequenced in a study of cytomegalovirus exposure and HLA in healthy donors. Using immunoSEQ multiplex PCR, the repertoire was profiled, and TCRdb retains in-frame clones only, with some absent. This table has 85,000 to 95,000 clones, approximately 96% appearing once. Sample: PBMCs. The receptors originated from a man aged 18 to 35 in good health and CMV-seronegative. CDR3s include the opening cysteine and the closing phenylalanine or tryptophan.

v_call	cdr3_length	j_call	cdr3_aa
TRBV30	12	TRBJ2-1	CAWSPDRDEQFF
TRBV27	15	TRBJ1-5	CASSLTGEGNQPQHF
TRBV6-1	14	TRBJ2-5	CASSDGGTQETQYF
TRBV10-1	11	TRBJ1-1	CASSDGREAFF
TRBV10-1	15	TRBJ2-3	CASSEGTGATDTQYF
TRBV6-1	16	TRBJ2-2	CASSEANRGYTGELFF
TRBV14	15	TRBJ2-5	CASSPGTGREETQYF
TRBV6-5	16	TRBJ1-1	CASSYSTRGLRTEAFF
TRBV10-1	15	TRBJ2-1	CASSDPGTGVSEQFF
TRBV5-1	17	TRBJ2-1	CASSRGTSGRGYNEQFF
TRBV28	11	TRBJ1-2	CASTQGYGYTF
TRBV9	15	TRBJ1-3	CASSVTLNSGNTIYF
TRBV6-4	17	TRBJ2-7	CASSDNKGQGISYEQYF
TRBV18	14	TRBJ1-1	CASSPARTETEAFF
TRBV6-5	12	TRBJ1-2	CASSEQDYGYTF
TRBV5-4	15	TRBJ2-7	CASSLGAGGFGEQYF
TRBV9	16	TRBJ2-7	CASSSPRSTVSYEQYF
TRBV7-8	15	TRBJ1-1	CASSQDRGLNTEAFF
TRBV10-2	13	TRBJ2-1	CATRDSSYNEQFF
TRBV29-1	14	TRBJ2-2	CSAPGQGGTGELFF
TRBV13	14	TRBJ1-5	CASSPRGGGQPQHF
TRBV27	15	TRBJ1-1	CASSSGQGWNTEAFF
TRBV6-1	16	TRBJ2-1	CASSDPGTSGANEQFF
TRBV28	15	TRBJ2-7	CASSSSGTAGLEQYF
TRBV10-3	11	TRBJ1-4	CAISGGEKLFF
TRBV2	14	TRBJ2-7	CASSGSQGWGEQYF
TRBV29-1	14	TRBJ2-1	CSVESSGKANEQFF
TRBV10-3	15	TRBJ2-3	CASAIAGASTDTQYF
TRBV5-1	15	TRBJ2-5	CASSLVAASQETQYF
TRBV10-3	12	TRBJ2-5	CAISEAQETQYF
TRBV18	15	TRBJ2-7	CASSPPYSPPYEQYF
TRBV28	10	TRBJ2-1	CVSGIDEQFF
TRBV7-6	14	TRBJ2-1	CASSLAGGSDEQFF
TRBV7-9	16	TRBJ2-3	CASSLGLGALGDTQYF
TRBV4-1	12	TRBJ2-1	CAVTSYYNEQFF
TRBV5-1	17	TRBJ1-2	CASSEGQGGPRDYGYTF
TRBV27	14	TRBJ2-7	CASSLGTSTYEQYF
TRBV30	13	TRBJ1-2	CAWSRQGWVGYTF
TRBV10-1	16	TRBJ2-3	CASSEQKTMSTDTQYF
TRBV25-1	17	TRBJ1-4	CASSPRTGGFTNEKLFF
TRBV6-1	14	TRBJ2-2	CASSEVEGAGELFF
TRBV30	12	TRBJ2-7	CAWSVRGYEQYF
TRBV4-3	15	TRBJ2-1	CASSQDRSSYNEQFF
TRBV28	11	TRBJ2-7	CASTIGGEQYF
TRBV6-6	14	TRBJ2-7	CASLGTSGSYEQYF
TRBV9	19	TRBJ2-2	CASSVSSMTSGTNTGELFF
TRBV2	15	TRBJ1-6	CASSDQGGYNSPLHF
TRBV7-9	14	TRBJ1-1	CASSLANGRTEAFF
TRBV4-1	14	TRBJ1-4	CASSPTARSGKLFF
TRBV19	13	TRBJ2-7	CASSIADRYEQYF
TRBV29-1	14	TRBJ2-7	CSVEAGYPTYEQYF
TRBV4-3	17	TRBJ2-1	CASSQWTSLGSYNEQFF
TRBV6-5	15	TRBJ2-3	CASSSATWGGGTQYF
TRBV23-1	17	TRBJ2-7	CASSPQREPGQGHEQYF
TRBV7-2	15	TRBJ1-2	CASSPGDRGYYGYTF